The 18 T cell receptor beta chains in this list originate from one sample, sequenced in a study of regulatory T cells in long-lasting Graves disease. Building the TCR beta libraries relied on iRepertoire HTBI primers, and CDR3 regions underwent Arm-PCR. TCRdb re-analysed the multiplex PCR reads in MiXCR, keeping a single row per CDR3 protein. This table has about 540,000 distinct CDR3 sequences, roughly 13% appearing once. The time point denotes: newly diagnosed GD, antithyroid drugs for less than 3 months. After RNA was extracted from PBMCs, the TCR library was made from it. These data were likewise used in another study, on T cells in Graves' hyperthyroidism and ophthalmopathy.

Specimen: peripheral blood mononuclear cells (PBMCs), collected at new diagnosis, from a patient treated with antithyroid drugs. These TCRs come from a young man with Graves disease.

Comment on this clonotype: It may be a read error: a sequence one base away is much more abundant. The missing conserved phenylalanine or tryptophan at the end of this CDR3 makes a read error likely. The DNA for the CDR3 is TGTGCCAGCAGTTACTCTTCTCCTACCTACGGAGATACGCAGTATCTT. It specifies CASSYSSPTYGDTQYL. J is TRBJ2-3 and V is TRBV6-2 or TRBV6-3; unclear D gene. The length of the CDR3 is 16 residues. From germline, CDR1 is MNHEY and CDR2 SVGEGT. The V and J ends lost 0 bases and 5 bases respectively, with 15 bases between them.

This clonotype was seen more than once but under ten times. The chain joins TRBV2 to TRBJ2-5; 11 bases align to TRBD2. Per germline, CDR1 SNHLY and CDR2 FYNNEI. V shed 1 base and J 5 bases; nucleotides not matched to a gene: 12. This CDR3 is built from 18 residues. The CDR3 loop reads CASSEDLSSGRAGETQYF. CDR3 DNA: TGTGCCAGCAGTGAAGATCTGAGTAGCGGGAGGGCCGGTGAGACCCAGTACTTC.

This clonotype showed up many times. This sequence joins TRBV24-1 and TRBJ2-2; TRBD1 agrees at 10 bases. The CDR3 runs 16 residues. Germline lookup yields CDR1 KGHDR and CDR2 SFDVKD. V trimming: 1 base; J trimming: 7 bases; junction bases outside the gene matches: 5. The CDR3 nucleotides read TGTGCCACCAGTGATTTCGACAGGGGGCCGAACGGGGAGCTGTTTTTT. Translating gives CATSDFDRGPNGELFF.

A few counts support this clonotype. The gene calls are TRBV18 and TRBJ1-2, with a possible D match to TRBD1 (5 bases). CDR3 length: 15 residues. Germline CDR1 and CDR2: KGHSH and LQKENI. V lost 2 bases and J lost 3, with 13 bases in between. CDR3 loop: CASSPENRLDYGYTF. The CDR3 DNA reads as TGTGCCAGCTCACCAGAAAACAGGCTTGACTATGGCTACACCTTC.

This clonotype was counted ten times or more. In DNA, the CDR3 is TGTGCCACCAGTGATCCGGGACAGTCCAGAAACATTCAGTACTTC. Its translation: CATSDPGQSRNIQYF. The chain links TRBV24-1 to TRBJ2-4; 7 bases map to TRBD1. Germline lookup yields CDR1 KGHDR and CDR2 SFDVKD. V lost 3 bases and J lost 6; bases outside the gene matches: 7. The CDR3 has 15 residues.

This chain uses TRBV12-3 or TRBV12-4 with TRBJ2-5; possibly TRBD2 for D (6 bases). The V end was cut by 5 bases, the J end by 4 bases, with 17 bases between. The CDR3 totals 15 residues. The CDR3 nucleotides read TGTGCCAGCAGTGTGCTAGCGAGAGAGAGAGAGACCCAGTACTTC. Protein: CASSVLARERETQYF.

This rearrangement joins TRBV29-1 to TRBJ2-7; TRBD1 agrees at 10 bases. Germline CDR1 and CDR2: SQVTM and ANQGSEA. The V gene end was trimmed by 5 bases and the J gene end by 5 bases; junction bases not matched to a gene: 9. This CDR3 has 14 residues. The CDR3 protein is CSVRAGQGWNEQYF. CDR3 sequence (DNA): TGCAGCGTTCGTGCGGGACAGGGGTGGAACGAGCAGTACTTC.

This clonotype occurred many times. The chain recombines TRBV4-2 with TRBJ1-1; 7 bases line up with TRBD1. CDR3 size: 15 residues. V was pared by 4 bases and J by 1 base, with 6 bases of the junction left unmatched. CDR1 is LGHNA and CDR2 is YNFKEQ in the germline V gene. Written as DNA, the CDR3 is TGTGCCAGCAGCCTTGACAGGGCGACGAACACTGAAGCTTTCTTT. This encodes CASSLDRATNTEAFF.

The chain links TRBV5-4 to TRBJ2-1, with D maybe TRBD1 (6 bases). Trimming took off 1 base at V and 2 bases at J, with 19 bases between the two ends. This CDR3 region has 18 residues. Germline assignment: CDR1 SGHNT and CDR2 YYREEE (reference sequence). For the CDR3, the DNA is TGTGCCAGCAGCTTGTTATTTCCGGGACAACGAACCTACAATGAGCAGTTCTTC. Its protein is CASSLLFPGQRTYNEQFF.

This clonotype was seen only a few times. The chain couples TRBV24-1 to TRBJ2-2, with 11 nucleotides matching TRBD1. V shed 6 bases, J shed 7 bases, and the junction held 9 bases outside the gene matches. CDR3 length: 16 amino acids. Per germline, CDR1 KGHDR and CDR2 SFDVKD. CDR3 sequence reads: CATSWGPGQGVGELFF. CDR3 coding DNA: TGTGCCACCAGTTGGGGGCCGGGACAGGGGGTCGGGGAGCTGTTTTTT.

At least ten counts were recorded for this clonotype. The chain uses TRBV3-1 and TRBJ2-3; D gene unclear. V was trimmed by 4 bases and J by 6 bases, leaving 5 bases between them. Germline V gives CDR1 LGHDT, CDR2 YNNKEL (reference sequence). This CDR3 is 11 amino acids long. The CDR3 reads CASSRGDTQYF. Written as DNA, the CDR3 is TGTGCCAGCAGCCGTGGGGATACGCAGTATTTT.

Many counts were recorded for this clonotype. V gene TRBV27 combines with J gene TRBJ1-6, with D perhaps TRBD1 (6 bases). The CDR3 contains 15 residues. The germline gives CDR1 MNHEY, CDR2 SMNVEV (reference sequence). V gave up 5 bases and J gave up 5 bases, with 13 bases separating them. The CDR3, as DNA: TGTGCCAGCAGTGGATGGACAGCCAATAATTCACCCCTCCACTTT. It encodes CASSGWTANNSPLHF.

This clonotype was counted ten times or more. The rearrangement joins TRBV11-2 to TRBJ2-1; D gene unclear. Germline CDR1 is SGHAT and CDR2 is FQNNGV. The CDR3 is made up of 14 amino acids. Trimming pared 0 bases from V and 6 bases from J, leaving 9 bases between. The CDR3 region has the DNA TGTGCCAGCAGCTTAGATCGACTTGGCAATGAGCAGTTCTTC. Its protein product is CASSLDRLGNEQFF.

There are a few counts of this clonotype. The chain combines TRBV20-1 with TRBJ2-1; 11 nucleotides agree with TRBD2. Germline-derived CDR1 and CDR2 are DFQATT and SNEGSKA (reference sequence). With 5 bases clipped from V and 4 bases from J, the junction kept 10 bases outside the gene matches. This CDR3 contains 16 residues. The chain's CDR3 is CSALLLLAGGYNEQFF. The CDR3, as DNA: TGCAGTGCTCTGTTACTTCTAGCGGGGGGATACAATGAGCAGTTCTTC.

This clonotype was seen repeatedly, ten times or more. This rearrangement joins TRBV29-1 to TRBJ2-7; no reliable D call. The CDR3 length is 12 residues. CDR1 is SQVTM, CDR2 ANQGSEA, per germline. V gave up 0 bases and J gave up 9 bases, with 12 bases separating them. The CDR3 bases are TGCAGCGTTGAAGAGCTGGGTGACGGGCAGTACTTC. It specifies CSVEELGDGQYF.

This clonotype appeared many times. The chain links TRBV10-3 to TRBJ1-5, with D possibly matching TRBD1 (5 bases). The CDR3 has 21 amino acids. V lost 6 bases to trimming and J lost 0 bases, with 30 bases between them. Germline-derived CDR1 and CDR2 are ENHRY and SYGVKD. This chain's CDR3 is CAISSSGGVGSSRYSNQPQHF. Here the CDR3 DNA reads TGTGCCATCAGCTCCAGCGGGGGGGTTGGCAGTTCGCGCTATAGCAATCAGCCCCAGCATTTT.

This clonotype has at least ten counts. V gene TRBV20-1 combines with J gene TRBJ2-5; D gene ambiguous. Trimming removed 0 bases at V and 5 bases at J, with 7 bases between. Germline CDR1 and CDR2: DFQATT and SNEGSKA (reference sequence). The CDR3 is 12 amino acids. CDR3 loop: CSARDLVETQYF. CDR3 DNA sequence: TGCAGTGCTAGAGATTTGGTGGAGACCCAGTACTTC.

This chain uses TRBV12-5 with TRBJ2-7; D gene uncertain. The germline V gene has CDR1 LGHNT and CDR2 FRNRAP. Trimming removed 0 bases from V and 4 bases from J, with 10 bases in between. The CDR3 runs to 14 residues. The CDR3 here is CASGLVNVGYEQYF. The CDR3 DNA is TGTGCTAGTGGTTTGGTAAACGTAGGATACGAGCAGTACTTC.